The next 5 T cell receptor beta chains were all read from a single sample in a study of T-cell memory formation after mild COVID-19. From the 5' RACE reads, TCRdb called clonotypes with MiXCR, one entry per CDR3 protein. The data hold roughly 410,000 distinct CDR3 sequences, with approximately 25% observed a single time. Material for sequencing was PBMCs or a T cell subset sorted from them (not recorded which). The receptors come from an adult woman who had mild COVID-19 (a few samples of this study predate the infection). Cell type and time point are not known.

The count of this clonotype is one. The CDR3 DNA reads TGTGCCAGCAGCATATTCCGGGTCTCCCAAAGGACAGATACGCAGTATTTT. Residues: CASSIFRVSQRTDTQYF. The J gene is TRBJ2-3, the V gene TRBV7-9; unclear D gene. The CDR3 length is 17 residues. Germline CDR1 SEHNR, CDR2 FQNEAQ (reference sequence). Deletions cut 5 bases from V and 3 bases from J, with 21 bases between.

V usage is TRBV20-1 and J usage is TRBJ2-1; 9 bases are shared with TRBD2. There are 18 residues in the CDR3. CDR1 is DFQATT, CDR2 SNEGSKA, per germline (reference sequence). The V gene end was trimmed by 1 base and the J gene end by 0 bases; junction bases not matched to a gene: 10. The CDR3 region has the DNA TGCAGTGCTAGAGGGAGTAGCGGGAGTTTTGGCTCCTACAATGAGCAGTTCTTC. This codes for CSARGSSGSFGSYNEQFF.

This chain joins TRBV5-1 and TRBJ2-5, with TRBD2 matching over 9 bases. The CDR3 length is 15 residues. V lost 0 bases, J lost 11 bases, and 11 bases stayed unmatched. Per the germline V gene, CDR1 is SGHRS and CDR2 is YFSETQ. CDR3 nucleotide sequence: TGCGCCAGCAGCTTGGGGGTCGTAGCGGGGGAATGGCAGTACTTC. Amino acid sequence: CASSLGVVAGEWQYF.

The V call is TRBV21-1, the J call TRBJ1-5. TRBV21-1 counts as a pseudogene. This CDR3 comprises 14 residues. CDR3 sequence reads: CASSRGRSNQPQHF. DNA for the CDR3: TGTGCCAGCAGCAGGGGTAGAAGCAATCAGCCCCAGCATTTT.

The chain combines TRBV12-3 or TRBV12-4 with TRBJ2-5; 8 nucleotides line up with TRBD1. The CDR3 consists of 14 residues. The V gene end was trimmed by 4 bases and the J gene end by 5 bases; junction bases not matched to a gene: 6. The CDR3 reads CASSWGTGAETQYF. The CDR3 DNA follows: TGTGCCAGCAGTTGGGGGACAGGAGCGGAGACCCAGTACTTC.